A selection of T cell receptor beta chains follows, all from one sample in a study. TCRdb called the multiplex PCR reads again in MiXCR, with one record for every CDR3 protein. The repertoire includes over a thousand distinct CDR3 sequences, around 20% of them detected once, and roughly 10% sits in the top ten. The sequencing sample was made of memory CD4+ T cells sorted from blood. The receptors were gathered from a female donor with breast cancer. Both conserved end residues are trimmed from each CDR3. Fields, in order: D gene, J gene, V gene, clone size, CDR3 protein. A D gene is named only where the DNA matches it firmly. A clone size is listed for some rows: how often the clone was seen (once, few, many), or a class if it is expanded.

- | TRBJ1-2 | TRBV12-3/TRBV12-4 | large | ASSFGLSGYT
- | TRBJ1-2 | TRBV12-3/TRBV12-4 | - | ASSLDGPNYGYT
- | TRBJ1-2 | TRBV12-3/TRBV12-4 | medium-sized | ASHRAGGYT
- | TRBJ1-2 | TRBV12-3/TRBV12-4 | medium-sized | ASATQLAVNGYT
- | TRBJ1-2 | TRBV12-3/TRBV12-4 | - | ASSLGDTAYGYT
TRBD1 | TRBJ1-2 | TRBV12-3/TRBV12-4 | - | ASRGQGRNYGYT
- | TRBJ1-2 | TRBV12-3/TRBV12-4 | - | ASSSGQRFYGYI
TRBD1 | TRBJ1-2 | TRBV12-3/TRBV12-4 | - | ASSSSSAGQSSNGYT
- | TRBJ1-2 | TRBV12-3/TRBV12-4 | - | ASSYAVANYGYT
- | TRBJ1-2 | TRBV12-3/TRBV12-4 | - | ASSFHPGIYGCT
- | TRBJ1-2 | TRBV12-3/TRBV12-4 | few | ASSFTLGGAGNYGYT
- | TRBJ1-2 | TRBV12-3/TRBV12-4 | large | ASSFDRKGYT
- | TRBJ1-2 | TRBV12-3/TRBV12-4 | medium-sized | ASSQDRGIYGYT
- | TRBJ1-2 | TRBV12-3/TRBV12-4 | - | ASHGSFNYGYT
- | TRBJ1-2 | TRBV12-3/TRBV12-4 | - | ASSLYYGYT
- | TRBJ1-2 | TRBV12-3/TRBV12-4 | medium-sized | ASYYEGAGKGYT
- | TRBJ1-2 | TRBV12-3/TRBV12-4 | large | ASSSTGFNYGYT
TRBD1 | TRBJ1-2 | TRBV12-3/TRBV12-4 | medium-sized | ASSPYRGRIANYGYT
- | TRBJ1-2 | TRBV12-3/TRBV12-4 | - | ASSFKTNYGYT
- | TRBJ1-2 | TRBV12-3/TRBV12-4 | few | ASSLGRRCYGYT
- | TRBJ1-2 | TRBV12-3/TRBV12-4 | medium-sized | ASSSPGGYT
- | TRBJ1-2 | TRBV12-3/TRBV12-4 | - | ASRATRNYGYT
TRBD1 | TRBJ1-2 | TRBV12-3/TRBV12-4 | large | ASSTRDRGAS
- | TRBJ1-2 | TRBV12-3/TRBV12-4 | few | ASSLKFYGYT
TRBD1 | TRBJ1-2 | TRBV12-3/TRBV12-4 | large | ASSFSDRVNYGYT
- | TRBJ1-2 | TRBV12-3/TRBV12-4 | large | ASSFDISYGYT
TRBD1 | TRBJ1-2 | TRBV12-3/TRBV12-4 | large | ASRGQGTGGYT
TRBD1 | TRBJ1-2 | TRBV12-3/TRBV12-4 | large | ASSVGTGRGYT
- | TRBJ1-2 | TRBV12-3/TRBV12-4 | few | ASSLSEQGTGYT
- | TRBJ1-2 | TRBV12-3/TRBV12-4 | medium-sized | ASSSYRARSGYT
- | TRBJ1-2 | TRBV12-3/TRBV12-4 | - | ASSLPGVRGYT
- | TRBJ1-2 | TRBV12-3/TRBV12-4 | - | ASTTVQLAPSGYT
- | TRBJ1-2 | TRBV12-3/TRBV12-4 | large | ASSFRGLGYT
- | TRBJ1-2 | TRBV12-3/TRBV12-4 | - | ASSFGSRNYGYT
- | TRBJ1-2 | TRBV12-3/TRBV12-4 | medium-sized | ASSLFGEDGYT
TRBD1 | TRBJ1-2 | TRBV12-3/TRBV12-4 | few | ASSGTDFYGYT
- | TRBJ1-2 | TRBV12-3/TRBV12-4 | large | ASSQTTANYGYT
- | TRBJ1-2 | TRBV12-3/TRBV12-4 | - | ASRESGRRDYGYT
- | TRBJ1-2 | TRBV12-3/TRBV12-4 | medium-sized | ASSRGLASYT
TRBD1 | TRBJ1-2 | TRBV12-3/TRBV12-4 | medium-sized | ASRDRAFGYT
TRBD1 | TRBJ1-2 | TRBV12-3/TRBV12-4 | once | ASSSRDRENYGYT
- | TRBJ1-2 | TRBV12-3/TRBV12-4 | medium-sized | ASSPRPNYGYT
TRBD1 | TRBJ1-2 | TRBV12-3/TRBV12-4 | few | ASSIPGQRAPRGYGYT
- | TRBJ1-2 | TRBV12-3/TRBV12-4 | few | ASSPGQGFYGYT
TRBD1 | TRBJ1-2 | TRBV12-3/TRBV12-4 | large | ASSVGQGYGYT
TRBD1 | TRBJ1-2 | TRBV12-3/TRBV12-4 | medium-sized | ASSPWTGNHGYT
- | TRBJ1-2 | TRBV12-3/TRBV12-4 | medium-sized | ASSLGRGGYT
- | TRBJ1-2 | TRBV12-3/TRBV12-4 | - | ASSLGLTGGGYGYT
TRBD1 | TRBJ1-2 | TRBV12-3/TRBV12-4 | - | ASTTDRVYGYT
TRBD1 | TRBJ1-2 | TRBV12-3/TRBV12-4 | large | ASRTTGDDGYT
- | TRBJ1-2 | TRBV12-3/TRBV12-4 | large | ASSTTGTLGYT
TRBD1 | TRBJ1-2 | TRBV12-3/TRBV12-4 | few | ACGGTGRYGYT
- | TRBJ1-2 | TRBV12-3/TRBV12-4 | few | ASSLGGNNYGYT